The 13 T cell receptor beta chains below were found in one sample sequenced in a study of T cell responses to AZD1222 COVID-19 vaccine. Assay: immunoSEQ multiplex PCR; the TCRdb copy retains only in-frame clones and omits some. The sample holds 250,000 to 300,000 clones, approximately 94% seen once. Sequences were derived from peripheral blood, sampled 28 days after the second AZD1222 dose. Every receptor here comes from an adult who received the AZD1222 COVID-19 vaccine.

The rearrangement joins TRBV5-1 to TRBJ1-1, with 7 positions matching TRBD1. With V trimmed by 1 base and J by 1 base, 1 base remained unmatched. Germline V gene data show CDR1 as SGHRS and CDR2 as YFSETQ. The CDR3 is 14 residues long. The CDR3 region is CASSLTGANTEAFF. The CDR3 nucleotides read TGCGCCAGCAGCTTGACAGGGGCGAACACTGAAGCTTTCTTT.

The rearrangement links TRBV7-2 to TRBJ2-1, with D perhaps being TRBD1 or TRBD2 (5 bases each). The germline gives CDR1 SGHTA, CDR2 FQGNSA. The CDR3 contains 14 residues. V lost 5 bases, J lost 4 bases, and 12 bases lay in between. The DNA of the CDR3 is TGTGCCAGCAGCCGTGAGGGGCCTTACAATGAGCAGTTCTTC. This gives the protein CASSREGPYNEQFF. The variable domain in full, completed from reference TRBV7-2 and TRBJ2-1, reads GAGVSQSPSNKVTEKGKDVELRCDPISGHTALYWYRQSLGQGLEFLIYFQGNSAPDKSGLPSDRFSAERTGGSVSTLTIQRTQQEDSAVYLCASSREGPYNEQFFGPGTRLTVL.

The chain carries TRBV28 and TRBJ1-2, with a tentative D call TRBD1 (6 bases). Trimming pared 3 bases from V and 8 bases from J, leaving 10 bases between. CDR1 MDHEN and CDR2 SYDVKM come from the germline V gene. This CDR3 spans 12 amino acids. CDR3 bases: TGTGCCAGCAGTTTGAGGGGGGTGGGCTACACCTTC. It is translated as CASSLRGVGYTF.

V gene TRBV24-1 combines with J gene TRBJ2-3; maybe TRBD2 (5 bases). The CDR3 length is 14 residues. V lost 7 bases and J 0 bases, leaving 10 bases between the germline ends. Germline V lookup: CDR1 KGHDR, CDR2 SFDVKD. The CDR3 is CATRDRGSTDTQYF. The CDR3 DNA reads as TGTGCCACCAGAGATCGGGGAAGCACAGATACGCAGTATTTT.

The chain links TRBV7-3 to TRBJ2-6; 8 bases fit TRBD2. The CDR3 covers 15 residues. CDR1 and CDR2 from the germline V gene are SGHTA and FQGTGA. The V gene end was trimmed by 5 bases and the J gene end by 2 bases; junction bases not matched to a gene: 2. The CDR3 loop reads CASSPGGAGANVLTF. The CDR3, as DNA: TGTGCCAGCAGCCCGGGGGGGGCTGGGGCCAACGTCCTGACTTTC.

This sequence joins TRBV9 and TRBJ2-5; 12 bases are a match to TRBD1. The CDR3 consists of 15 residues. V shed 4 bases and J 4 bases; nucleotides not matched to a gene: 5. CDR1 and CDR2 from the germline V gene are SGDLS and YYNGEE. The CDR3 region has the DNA TGTGCCAGCAGCCTGGGGACAGGGGGCTCAGAGACCCAGTACTTC. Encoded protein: CASSLGTGGSETQYF.

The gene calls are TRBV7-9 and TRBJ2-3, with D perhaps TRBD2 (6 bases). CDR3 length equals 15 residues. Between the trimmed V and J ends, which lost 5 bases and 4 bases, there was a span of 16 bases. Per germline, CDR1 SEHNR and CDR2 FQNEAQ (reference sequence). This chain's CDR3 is CASSPWGAGSDTQYF. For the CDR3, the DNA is TGTGCCAGCAGCCCCTGGGGAGCGGGTTCAGATACGCAGTATTTT.

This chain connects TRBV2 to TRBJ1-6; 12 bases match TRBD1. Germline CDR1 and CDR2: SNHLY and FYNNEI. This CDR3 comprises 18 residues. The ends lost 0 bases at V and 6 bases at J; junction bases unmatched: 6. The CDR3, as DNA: TGTGCCAGCAGTGAAGCACCGGGACAGGGGGCGGGTAATTCACCCCTCCACTTT. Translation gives CASSEAPGQGAGNSPLHF.

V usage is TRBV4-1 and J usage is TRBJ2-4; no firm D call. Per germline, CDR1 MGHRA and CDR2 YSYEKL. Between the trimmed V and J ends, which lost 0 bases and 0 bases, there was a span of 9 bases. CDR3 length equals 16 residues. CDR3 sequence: CASSQDPALAKNIQYF. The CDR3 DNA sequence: TGCGCCAGCAGCCAAGACCCTGCGTTAGCCAAAAACATTCAGTACTTC.

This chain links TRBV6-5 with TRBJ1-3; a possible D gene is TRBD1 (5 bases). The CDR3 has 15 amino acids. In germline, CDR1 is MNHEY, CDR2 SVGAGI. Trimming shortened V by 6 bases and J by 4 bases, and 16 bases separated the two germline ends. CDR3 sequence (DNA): TGTGCCAGCAGCACTACTCAGGGAAACGGAAACACCATATATTTT. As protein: CASSTTQGNGNTIYF.

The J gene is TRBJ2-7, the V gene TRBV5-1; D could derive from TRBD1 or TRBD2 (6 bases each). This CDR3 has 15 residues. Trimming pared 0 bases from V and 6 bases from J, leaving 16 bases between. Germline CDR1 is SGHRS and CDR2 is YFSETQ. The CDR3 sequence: CASSLGEGGLGEQYF. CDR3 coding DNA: TGCGCCAGCAGCTTGGGCGAGGGGGGTTTAGGCGAGCAGTACTTC.

CDR3 sequence: CASSPPEDLRGTEAFF. As DNA, the CDR3 is TGTGCCAGCTCACCACCGGAGGACCTGAGGGGCACTGAAGCTTTCTTT. The rearrangement uses TRBV18 and TRBJ1-1, with D tentatively TRBD1 (5 bases). V was shortened by 0 bases and J by 4 bases, with 15 bases between the two germline ends. Germline values: CDR1 KGHSH, CDR2 LQKENI. This CDR3 comprises 16 residues.

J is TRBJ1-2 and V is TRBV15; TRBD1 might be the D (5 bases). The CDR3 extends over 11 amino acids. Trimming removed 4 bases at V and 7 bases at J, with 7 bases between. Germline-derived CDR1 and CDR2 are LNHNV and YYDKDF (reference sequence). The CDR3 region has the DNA TGTGCCACCAGCACAGGGTTTGGCTACACCTTC. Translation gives CATSTGFGYTF.